The clone carrying this TCR beta chain is a singleton in its sample. The sample originates from a study of blood T cells in healthy people across ages. The use of a sample-barcoded 5' primer and a J-beta primer mix characterized a second PCR of roughly 6 to 12 cycles. MiXCR, run by TCRdb on the 5' RACE reads, gives a single entry per CDR3 protein. This sample has fewer than 900,000 distinct CDR3 sequences, with approximately 49% found just once. Germline lookup yields CDR1 DFQATT and CDR2 SNEGSKA (reference sequence). This CDR3 has 15 residues. The germline V and J ends were trimmed by 0 bases and 9 bases, with 18 bases remaining between them.

Source material: blood. The chain carries TRBV20-1 and TRBJ2-1; D remains ambiguous. This receptor was obtained from a woman between 55 and 75 years old in good health. CDR3 region: CSARDEVLAAVEQFF. The CDR3 region has the DNA TGCAGTGCTAGAGACGAGGTTTTGGCTGCAGTTGAGCAGTTCTTC.